Given below is one T cell receptor beta chain in context. What this receptor recognizes is not known. Base qualities were left out, and no much larger clone turns up one base away. The data stem from a study of response to subunit inactivated influenza vaccine (dated by TCRdb to 2016 to 2019). Some background on the complete study: To follow how T cells responded to a trivalent subunit inactivated influenza vaccine, the researchers relied on deep quantitative profiling of the T cell receptor repertoire. On the study overall, not on this receptor specifically: According to the authors, only a limited number of new T cells may be recruited by each seasonal influenza vaccination.

V lost 5 bases and J lost 7 bases; the stretch between them is 14 bases long. The germline V gene provides CDR1 SGHAT and CDR2 FQNNGV. Spanning cysteine to phenylalanine, the CDR3 consists of 13 amino acids. Of the read, only the CDR3 DNA is kept; its 39 bases are in frame from base 1. The library came from RT-PCR. The reads were generated on an Illumina HiSeq 2500. TCRdb handled the public reads itself, with Q25 trimming in fastp and clone calling in MiXCR, and kept productive beta chains. Each record represents a unique CDR3 protein, reported with the most common genes and DNA among its rows. The sample table lists 800,000 to 1,000,000 distinct CDR3 sequences, 21% of them with a count of one. Of the sample, roughly 10% falls within the top ten clones.

Specimen: PBMCs from blood, collected about 5 days after vaccination. The receptor was derived from a man in his fifties who received an inactivated influenza vaccine. Donor details come from another sample of the same person, matched by shared clones. The chain was built from TRBV11-2 and TRBJ2-5; the D segment could be TRBD2, given 6 matching bases. The DNA is as follows: TGTGCCAGCAGCCAAGGGACTGGGGCGACCCAGTACTTC. It codes for CASSQGTGATQYF.